A single sample gave rise to the 32 T cell receptor beta chains below, sequenced in a study of T-cell memory formation after mild COVID-19. A single record per CDR3 protein comes from TCRdb applying MiXCR to the 5' RACE reads. The repertoire consists of approximately 390,000 distinct CDR3 sequences, with about a sixth occurring once and the leading ten covering about 22%. Sequencing was performed on PBMCs or a T cell subset sorted from them (not recorded which). The receptors here all came from a man between 18 and 29 years old who had mild COVID-19 (a few samples of this study predate the infection). Cell type and time point are not known.

This clonotype was counted many times. In DNA, the CDR3 is TGTGCCAGCAGCTTAACGACTAACTCCTACAATGAGCAGTTCTTC. Translating gives CASSLTTNSYNEQFF. The chain couples TRBV7-3 to TRBJ2-1; possibly TRBD2 for D (5 bases). CDR1 and CDR2 (germline): SGHTA, FQGTGA. Between the trimmed V and J ends, which lost 0 bases and 0 bases, there was a span of 6 bases. This CDR3 is 15 amino acids long.

The table lists this clonotype with a few counts. V and J are TRBV7-2 and TRBJ2-5; D may be TRBD1 (6 bases). The CDR3 spans 13 residues. V lost 5 bases and J lost 4, with 11 bases in between. Germline V lookup: CDR1 SGHTA, CDR2 FQGNSA. The CDR3 DNA sequence: TGTGCCAGCAGCCCAGGGGCCCTAGAGACCCAGTACTTC. The encoded protein is CASSPGALETQYF. Supplemented by reference TRBV7-2 and TRBJ2-5, the full variable domain reads GAGVSQSPSNKVTEKGKDVELRCDPISGHTALYWYRQSLGQGLEFLIYFQGNSAPDKSGLPSDRFSAERTGGSVSTLTIQRTQQEDSAVYLCASSPGALETQYFGPGTRLLVL.

This clonotype has just a few counts. V usage is TRBV4-3 and J usage is TRBJ1-4; 10 bases are a match to TRBD1. The CDR3 has 16 residues. Trimming at V came to 4 bases and at J to 11 bases, leaving 13 bases not matched to a gene. CDR1 and CDR2 (germline): LGHNA, YSLEER. CDR3 region: CASSPVGTGAFPKLFF. The DNA for the CDR3 is TGCGCCAGCAGCCCAGTCGGGACAGGGGCCTTCCCTAAACTGTTTTTT.

This sequence joins TRBV4-1 and TRBJ1-5; 10 nucleotides agree with TRBD1. Trimming removed 1 base from V and 0 bases from J; junction bases left unmatched: 6. This CDR3 is built from 18 residues. Germline CDR1 is MGHRA and CDR2 is YSYEKL. The CDR3 spells CASSQADRGPYSNQPQHF. DNA of the CDR3: TGCGCCAGCAGCCAAGCTGACAGGGGGCCTTATAGCAATCAGCCCCAGCATTTT.

This chain connects TRBV10-3 to TRBJ1-1, with 7 bases matching TRBD1. The V gene end was trimmed by 6 bases and the J gene end by 4 bases; junction bases not matched to a gene: 8. The CDR3 has 14 amino acids. Germline CDR1 is ENHRY and CDR2 is SYGVKD. DNA of the CDR3: TGTGCCATCAGGCGACAGGGAGTGGCCACTGAAGCTTTCTTT. Protein sequence: CAIRRQGVATEAFF.

Many counts were recorded for this clonotype. The genes are TRBV29-1 and TRBJ1-2, with TRBD1 as a possible D gene (5 bases). Trimming took 6 bases from V and 6 from J, leaving 14 bases between them. Germline lookup yields CDR1 SQVTM and CDR2 ANQGSEA. This CDR3 is built from 12 residues. In DNA form, the CDR3 reads TGCAGCGTAGAAAGCGGGGCTGATGGCTACACCTTC. Translated: CSVESGADGYTF.

J is TRBJ2-1 and V is TRBV9; D may be TRBD2 (6 bases). The V end lost 4 bases, the J end lost 0 bases, and 11 bases lay between the germline ends. Germline V CDR1 and CDR2: SGDLS, YYNGEE. The CDR3 length is 15 residues. CDR3 sequence: CASSPGEFSYNEQFF. In nucleotides, the CDR3 is TGTGCCAGCAGCCCGGGGGAATTCTCCTACAATGAGCAGTTCTTC.

V is TRBV4-3 and J is TRBJ1-2; no firm D call. Germline values: CDR1 LGHNA, CDR2 YSLEER. With 1 base removed from V and 3 bases from J, the gap between germline ends came to 9 bases. This CDR3 is built from 14 residues. This chain's CDR3 is CASSQVVGDYGYTF. DNA of the CDR3: TGCGCCAGCAGCCAAGTCGTCGGGGACTATGGCTACACCTTC.

Ten or more counts support this clonotype. As DNA, the CDR3 is TGTGCCAGCAGTTACGATTCGGCAGGGGCCTCAGATACGCAGTATTTT. It translates to CASSYDSAGASDTQYF. The chain carries TRBV6-2 or TRBV6-3 and TRBJ2-3, with a tentative D call TRBD1 (6 bases). Trimming removed 2 bases from V and 4 bases from J, with 16 bases in between. CDR1 is MNHEY and CDR2 is SVGEGT in the germline V gene. CDR3 size: 16 residues.

This clonotype was seen only a few times. The V gene is TRBV27, the J gene TRBJ2-3, with D perhaps matching TRBD1 (5 bases). The CDR3 has 14 residues. The germline gives CDR1 MNHEY, CDR2 SMNVEV (reference sequence). Trimming left V 3 bases short and J 8 bases short, with 15 bases between. CDR3 protein: CASSLGQGGSTQYF. The CDR3 DNA reads as TGTGCCAGCAGTTTGGGGCAGGGCGGCAGTACGCAGTATTTT.

This clonotype was detected a few times. CDR3 sequence reads: CASSLPGLLRFF. The CDR3 DNA sequence: TGTGCCAGCAGCTTACCGGGACTCCTTCGATTCTTC. The chain links TRBV7-2 to TRBJ2-1; TRBD2 might be the D (6 bases). Trimming took 2 bases from V and 16 from J, leaving 15 bases between them. The CDR3 is made up of 12 amino acids. Germline assignment: CDR1 SGHTA and CDR2 FQGNSA.

The V call is TRBV5-1, the J call TRBJ2-2, with 7 bases fitting TRBD1. Trimming at V came to 0 bases and at J to 5 bases, leaving 1 base not matched to a gene. The germline gives CDR1 SGHRS, CDR2 YFSETQ. The CDR3 runs 14 residues. This chain's CDR3 is CASSLVTGTGELFF. The CDR3 DNA is TGCGCCAGCAGCTTGGTGACAGGGACCGGGGAGCTGTTTTTT.

This chain uses TRBV12-3 or TRBV12-4 with TRBJ2-1; 13 bases fit TRBD2. With 6 bases clipped from V and 6 bases from J, the junction kept 5 bases outside the gene matches. The CDR3 is 15 residues long. CDR3 amino acids: CASRPGTSGVNEQFF. CDR3 DNA: TGTGCCAGCAGACCCGGGACTAGCGGGGTCAATGAGCAGTTCTTC.

The sample holds many counts of this clonotype. This sequence joins TRBV9 and TRBJ1-1; D is unresolved. The V and J ends lost 0 bases and 5 bases respectively, with 5 bases between them. The germline V gene has CDR1 SGDLS and CDR2 YYNGEE. This CDR3 has 12 amino acids. The CDR3: CASSVGDTEAFF. CDR3 nucleotides: TGTGCCAGCAGCGTAGGTGATACTGAAGCTTTCTTT.

This clonotype showed up just a few times. The chain joins TRBV25-1 to TRBJ2-7; 9 bases align to TRBD2. The V gene end was trimmed by 4 bases and the J gene end by 3 bases; junction bases not matched to a gene: 7. Germline V gene data show CDR1 as MGHDK and CDR2 as SYGVNS. CDR3 length: 15 residues. This CDR3 reads CASSAHGLARYEQYV. The CDR3 DNA follows: TGTGCCAGCAGTGCCCACGGACTAGCGCGCTACGAGCAGTACGTC.

Only a few counts were recorded for this clonotype. CDR3 sequence (DNA): TGCAGTGCTAGTTACGACAGGGGAACCTACAATGAGCAGTTCTTC. Protein sequence: CSASYDRGTYNEQFF. The chain couples TRBV20-1 to TRBJ2-1, with TRBD1 matching 8 bases. The CDR3 covers 15 residues. V shed 3 bases, J shed 2 bases, and the junction held 6 bases outside the gene matches. CDR1 DFQATT and CDR2 SNEGSKA come from the germline V gene (reference sequence).

The chain links TRBV12-3 or TRBV12-4 to TRBJ2-5, with 9 nucleotides matching TRBD1. Germline trimming cut 6 bases from V and 5 bases from J; bases unmatched to any gene: 10. This CDR3 comprises 15 residues. Here the CDR3 reads CASRPKGQGQETQYF. The CDR3 bases are TGTGCCAGCAGGCCCAAAGGACAGGGGCAGGAGACCCAGTACTTC.

This sequence joins TRBV6-6 and TRBJ1-3; D perhaps matches TRBD1 (6 bases). The CDR3 length is 16 residues. Germline CDR1 MNHNY, CDR2 SVGAGI (reference sequence). Trimming shortened V by 4 bases and J by 4 bases, and 17 bases separated the two germline ends. CDR3 nucleotide sequence: TGTGCCAGCAGTTCCACTGGTGGGGGGGCGGGAAACACCATATATTTT. The encoded protein is CASSSTGGGAGNTIYF.

This clonotype came up many times. The rearrangement joins TRBV11-2 to TRBJ2-3, with D perhaps TRBD1 (5 bases). Germline CDR1 reads SGHAT; CDR2 reads FQNNGV. Trimming cost V 0 bases and J 5 bases, with 6 bases left between them. This CDR3 is 13 amino acids long. The CDR3 reads CASSLDQGDTQYF. In nucleotides, the CDR3 is TGTGCCAGCAGCTTAGATCAGGGAGATACGCAGTATTTT.

Here the CDR3 reads CASSTQTGVYMGTEAFF. The CDR3, as DNA: TGTGCCAGTAGTACCCAGACAGGGGTTTATATGGGCACTGAAGCTTTCTTT. This chain links TRBV19 with TRBJ1-1, with 8 bases identical to TRBD1. Looked up from germline, CDR1 is LNHDA and CDR2 is SQIVND (reference sequence). V trimming: 4 bases; J trimming: 4 bases; junction bases outside the gene matches: 14. The CDR3 runs 17 residues.

This clonotype was picked up many times. J is TRBJ2-7 and V is TRBV7-9; the D gene is possibly TRBD1 (5 bases). Trimming took 2 bases from V and 0 from J, leaving 8 bases between them. The CDR3 length is 14 residues. Germline CDR1 SEHNR, CDR2 FQNEAQ (reference sequence). The CDR3 DNA follows: TGTGCCAGCAGCTTATTTGACAGCTCCTACGAGCAGTACTTC. Its translation is CASSLFDSSYEQYF.

This chain connects TRBV11-1 to TRBJ2-1; 12 positions agree with TRBD2. This CDR3 is 14 amino acids long. The ends lost 4 bases at V and 12 bases at J; junction bases unmatched: 7. The V gene's germline CDR1 is SGHAT and CDR2 FQDESV (reference sequence). The CDR3 DNA sequence: TGTGCCAGCAGCTCTAGCGGGGGGGCCGTTCGGCAGTTCTTC. Residues: CASSSSGGAVRQFF. The variable domain in full, with the rest retrieved from reference TRBV11-1 and TRBJ2-1, is EAEVAQSPRYKITEKSQAVAFWCDPISGHATLYWYRQILGQGPELLVQFQDESVVDDSQLPKDRFSAERLKGVDSTLKIQPAELGDSAMYLCASSSSGGAVRQFFGPGTRLTVL.

The sample holds a few counts of this clonotype. The J gene is TRBJ1-5, the V gene TRBV4-2; D unclear. Germline V CDR1 and CDR2: LGHNA, YNFKEQ. The CDR3 is 13 residues long. Trimming shortened V by 0 bases and J by 7 bases, and 7 bases separated the two germline ends. The chain's CDR3 is CASSQEDGQPQHF. The CDR3 nucleotides are TGTGCCAGCAGCCAAGAAGATGGACAGCCCCAGCATTTT.

The V and J genes are TRBV4-2 and TRBJ2-2, with unresolved D. CDR3 length: 12 amino acids. Trimming removed 1 base at V and 7 bases at J, with 4 bases between. Germline V gene data show CDR1 as LGHNA and CDR2 as YNFKEQ. The CDR3 DNA reads TGTGCCAGCAGCCAAGCCGTCGGGGAGCTGTTTTTT. It is translated as CASSQAVGELFF.

The chain employs TRBV4-3 and TRBJ2-2; D not certain. The germline V and J ends were trimmed by 0 bases and 3 bases, with 11 bases remaining between them. Germline CDR1 LGHNA, CDR2 YSLEER. The CDR3 spans 16 residues. CDR3 sequence (DNA): TGCGCCAGCAGCCAAGATAAACGGCAGTACACCGGGGAGCTGTTTTTT. This encodes CASSQDKRQYTGELFF.

This rearrangement joins TRBV7-3 to TRBJ1-1; D is ambiguous. In germline, CDR1 is SGHTA, CDR2 FQGTGA. Trimming pared 4 bases from V and 5 bases from J, leaving 17 bases between. The CDR3 runs 15 residues. CDR3 sequence reads: CASSSSNLAETEAFF. CDR3 coding DNA: TGTGCCAGCAGCTCAAGCAACCTGGCGGAAACTGAAGCTTTCTTT. Full variable domain (missing parts from reference TRBV7-3 and TRBJ1-1): GAGVSQTPSNKVTEKGKYVELRCDPISGHTALYWYRQSLGQGPEFLIYFQGTGAADDSGLPNDRFFAVRPEGSVSTLKIQRTERGDSAVYLCASSSSNLAETEAFFGQGTRLTVV.

This clonotype appeared many times. The chain couples TRBV7-8 to TRBJ2-7, with 7 positions matching TRBD1. The length of the CDR3 is 17 residues. Trimming took 2 bases from V and 6 from J; bases not matched to a gene: 16. From germline, CDR1 is SGHVS and CDR2 FQNEAQ. CDR3 region: CASSLPRTGDATTEQYF. In nucleotides, the CDR3 is TGTGCCAGCAGCTTACCCCGGACAGGCGACGCTACGACCGAGCAGTACTTC.

The rearrangement joins TRBV12-5 to TRBJ2-1; the D gene is possibly TRBD2 (6 bases). Germline V lookup: CDR1 LGHNT, CDR2 FRNRAP. The CDR3 length is 13 residues. The ends were cut back, 3 bases at V and 4 bases at J, with 7 bases in the middle. CDR3: CASGLAGYNEQFF. The CDR3 DNA reads TGTGCTAGTGGTTTAGCGGGTTACAATGAGCAGTTCTTC.

The gene calls are TRBV4-3 and TRBJ2-5; a possible D gene is TRBD1 (5 bases). The germline CDR1 and CDR2 sequences are LGHNA and YSLEER. The CDR3 spans 14 residues. The germline V and J ends were trimmed by 0 bases and 4 bases, with 9 bases remaining between them. This CDR3 is CASSQDQGRETQYF. The CDR3 region has the DNA TGCGCCAGCAGCCAAGATCAGGGAAGAGAGACCCAGTACTTC.

There are a few counts of this clonotype. The V call is TRBV9, the J call TRBJ2-5; TRBD1 is a possible D gene (5 bases). V gave up 4 bases and J gave up 5 bases, with 15 bases separating them. The CDR3 loop spans 14 amino acids. Germline V lookup: CDR1 SGDLS, CDR2 YYNGEE. The CDR3 loop is CASSPDSAWETQYF. The CDR3 DNA follows: TGTGCCAGCAGCCCCGACAGTGCCTGGGAGACCCAGTACTTC. The complete variable domain, with remaining parts taken from reference TRBV9 and TRBJ2-5, reads DSGVTQTPKHLITATGQRVTLRCSPRSGDLSVYWYQQSLDQGLQFLIQYYNGEERAKGNILERFSAQQFPDLHSELNLSSLELGDSALYFCASSPDSAWETQYFGPGTRLLVL.

This clonotype turned up a few times. The gene calls are TRBV24-1 and TRBJ2-3; 8 bases fit TRBD1. This CDR3 is 16 amino acids long. The germline CDR1 and CDR2 sequences are KGHDR and SFDVKD. V dropped 1 base and J dropped 3; count of bases not matched to a gene: 5. The CDR3 DNA reads TGTGCCACCAGTGATTTACCCGGGACAGGAACAGATACGCAGTATTTT. This encodes CATSDLPGTGTDTQYF.

This clonotype was counted ten times or more. The rearrangement links TRBV7-2 to TRBJ2-7, with D hard to call. The ends were cut back, 4 bases at V and 2 bases at J, with 9 bases in the middle. This CDR3 is 13 amino acids long. The germline CDR1 and CDR2 sequences are SGHTA and FQGNSA. CDR3 nucleotide sequence: TGTGCCAGCAGCTCGGACGTTACCTACGAGCAGTACTTC. Residues: CASSSDVTYEQYF.